This T cell receptor beta chain was recovered during a study of cytomegalovirus exposure and HLA in healthy donors. In the study overall: Approximately 85 million unique TCRs from HLA-typed donors were held in an early data release.

Germline lookup yields CDR1 SNHLY and CDR2 FYNNEI. CDR3 length: 17 amino acids. V was pared by 0 bases and J by 5 bases, with 10 bases of the junction left unmatched. 13 Jbeta primers and 60 Vbeta primers were used for the PCR. Here immunoSEQ multiplex PCR was the method, and the copy in TCRdb shows in-frame clones only, minus some. This sample carries 160,000 or so clones, around nine tenths of them seen once, and the ten largest clones take under 2%. The sequence was collected from a woman aged 18-29 years in good health and CMV-seronegative. The rearrangement joins TRBV2 to TRBJ1-1; 9 nucleotides line up with TRBD1. The source material was PBMCs. The CDR3 sequence is CASSEAHATGGTTEAFF. The CDR3 region has the DNA TGTGCCAGCAGTGAAGCGCATGCGACAGGGGGTACTACTGAAGCTTTCTTT. Combining the CDR3 with reference TRBV2 and TRBJ1-1 gives the whole variable domain EPEVTQTPSHQVTQMGQEVILRCVPISNHLYFYWYRQILGQKVEFLVSFYNNEISEKSEIFDDQFSVERPDGSNFTLKIRSTKLEDSAMYFCASSEAHATGGTTEAFFGQGTRLTVV.